This TCR beta chain was sequenced during a study of read filtering for tumor transcriptome and immune sequencing (dated by TCRdb to the early 2020s). Some background on the complete study: The cohort had 17 male and 15 or so female patients with a mean age of around 66 years, ranging from roughly 40 to 90. One main goal was a read-filtering strategy for immune repertoire data, in particular deciding whether clonotypes backed by only one read should be removed. The study compared TCR repertoires from targeted immune repertoire sequencing and bulk whole-transcriptome sequencing run on the same bone marrow samples. Under revised international staging, fewer than ten patients fell into R-ISS I, 15 or so into R-ISS II and about 7 into R-ISS III. TCR-region mapped reads per sample ranged from about 3.5 to 10.27 million with IR-seq versus only about 75 to 1273 with RNA-seq. After DNase treatment, whole-transcriptome libraries were prepared with the TruSeq RNA Access Library Prep Kit.

This clonotype was counted ten times or more. The antigen this receptor binds is unknown. No clone much larger than this one lies a single base away; base qualities are absent. The research as a whole found: Removing single-read clonotypes increased the correlation between IR-seq and RNA-seq shared clonotype proportions. The sorted CD138-negative fraction was a mixed bone marrow immune population, not purified T cells. Single-read clonotypes made up around 82% of clonotypes but roughly 3.2% of total reads in IR-seq, and about three quarters of clonotypes and roughly 45% of reads in RNA-seq. Compared with RNA-seq, IR-seq captured clonotypes at much higher depth and more reliably, and a smaller IR-seq throughput was enough to identify most shared clonotypes.

Each patient had bone marrow sampled at the time of active disease. Bone marrow mononuclear cells were isolated by Ficoll-Hypaque density gradient centrifugation. To remove myeloma plasma cells, the cells were labeled with CD138 magnetic microbeads on a MACS separator, and CD138-negative cells were then collected by negative selection. Flow cytometry with CD138 antibodies on an Attune NxT was used to check how pure the isolated cells were. Total RNA was extracted with TRIzol reagent and quantified with a NanoDrop spectrophotometer. For each patient, paired RNA-seq and IR-seq were run on the CD138-negative bone marrow sample from that patient. TCR libraries were constructed from 400 to 500 ng RNA using the Immunoverse kit, and molecular barcoded adaptors covering alpha/delta and beta/gamma chains were employed. The same RNA used for transcriptome sequencing was used for TCR library preparation. Sequencing of TCR libraries was carried out on an Illumina HiSeq 4000 with 2 x 150 cycles. For the original study's pipeline: MiXCR aligned TCR reads to human V, D, J and C references and assembled the aligned reads into CDR3 clonotypes, with quality filtering and error correction included. Clonotype counts and gene usage diversity were analyzed with the tcR package in R. For inspection of raw mapping reads, RNA-seq reads were mapped by STAR aligner version 2.5.3a onto GRCh37 of the human genome. To test how sequencing depth affects detected clonotypes, IR-seq fastq files were randomly downsampled with Seqtk 1.3. The public reads were reanalyzed by TCRdb: fastp trimming at Q25, MiXCR alignment, in-frame beta chains only. CDR3 protein duplicates are merged, each entry listing the most common genes and DNA. The V and J calls shown here were made by TCRdb, not taken from the authors' results. Here the sample has some 5,300 distinct CDR3 sequences; roughly 22% occur a single time. 15% to 20% of the sample belongs to the ten largest clones.

Trimming removed 2 bases from V and 0 bases from J, leaving 11 bases between the germline ends. The CDR1 and CDR2 encoded by the germline V gene are MNHEY and SVGAGI. From its cysteine to its phenylalanine, the CDR3 spans 16 amino acids. Of all the DNA, just the CDR3 is kept, 48 bases in frame from base 1. This sequence uses TRBV6-5 and TRBJ1-3; tentative D gene TRBD1, with 6 bases matching. The TCR comes from a donor older than 35 with multiple myeloma. Sequencing used a population of CD138-negative cells sorted from bone marrow. The sample's cell subset or site label is to be understood as: bone marrow mononuclear cells depleted of CD138+ plasma/myeloma cells by negative magnetic selection. In nucleotides, the sequence is TGTGCCAGCAGTTACGGGGGCAGGACCTCTGGAAACACCATATATTTT. It translates as CASSYGGRTSGNTIYF.